This T cell receptor (beta chain) was identified in a study of shared clonotypes between healthy human individuals. Measured with immunoSEQ multiplex PCR; TCRdb has only the in-frame clones, and not every one. The table includes around 690,000 clones, roughly 91% detected once. The CDR3 runs 12 residues. Per the germline V gene, CDR1 is LNHDA and CDR2 is SQIVND (reference sequence). V was pared by 5 bases and J by 6 bases, with 11 bases between. In regard to this clone: The antigen remains undetermined.

Study findings and constraints: Depth was large, yet rarefaction showed that sorted-subset sequencing was incomplete.

The chain uses TRBV19 and TRBJ2-7; a weak D match, TRBD1 (6 bases). What was sequenced was memory CD8+ T cells from PBMCs. Subset given: CD45RO+ cells pooled with CCR7-negative TemRA cells. The clonotype originates from a man between 18 and 35 years old in good health. Some clones in this sample may be carry-over from other donors' samples. CDR3 bases: TGTGCCAGTAGTCCACAGGGTCGCGAGCAGTACTTC. Protein sequence: CASSPQGREQYF.